This T cell receptor (beta chain) was captured by sequencing in a study of blood T cell repertoires in COVID-19. At the level of the study: In each case, the material was cDNA or gDNA derived from T cells, B-cell-depleted T cells, or PBMCs.

Cohort 3 recovery required two negative PCRs, clearance, or symptom resolution. Measured with immunoSEQ multiplex PCR; TCRdb has only the in-frame clones, and not every one. Here the sample spans under 200,000 clones, around 92% being singletons. The germline gives CDR1 MNHEY, CDR2 SMNVEV (reference sequence). The V gene lost 7 bases and the J gene lost 1 base, with 13 bases spanning the gap. This CDR3 contains 14 residues. The genes are TRBV27 and TRBJ1-1; D not certain. The sequence derives from a woman younger than 35 who had recovered from COVID-19. Specimen: PBMCs or T cells enriched from blood (not recorded which). CDR3 in DNA: TGTGCCAGCACCCTAACTCAGGCGAACACTGAAGCTTTCTTT. Translated: CASTLTQANTEAFF.